The 18 T cell receptor beta chains given below trace back to one sample, sequenced in a study of cytomegalovirus exposure and HLA in healthy donors. PCR primers comprised 60 Vbeta and 13 Jbeta primers. TCRdb's table, derived via immunoSEQ multiplex PCR, lists solely in-frame clones and lacks some. The sample comprises about 130,000 clones, around four fifths of which are singletons, and around 10% rests with the top ten. Sequenced: PBMCs. The source is a male donor in good health and CMV-seropositive.

This chain links TRBV28 with TRBJ2-7, with 8 bases that match TRBD1. The germline CDR1 and CDR2 sequences are MDHEN and SYDVKM. This CDR3 comprises 15 residues. Losses at the gene ends were 5 bases for V and 2 bases for J; bases not matched to a gene: 8. CDR3 amino acids: CASSPHRDRTYEQYF. The CDR3 DNA is TGTGCCAGCAGTCCACACCGGGACAGGACCTACGAGCAGTACTTC. The complete variable domain, with remaining parts taken from reference TRBV28 and TRBJ2-7, reads DVKVTQSSRYLVKRTGEKVFLECVQDMDHENMFWYRQDPGLGLRLIYFSYDVKMKEKGDIPEGYSVSREKKERFSLILESASTNQTSMYLCASSPHRDRTYEQYFGPGTRLTVT.

The gene calls are TRBV7-8 and TRBJ2-3, with 14 bases matching TRBD2. Germline V gene data show CDR1 as SGHVS and CDR2 as FQNEAQ. V dropped 9 bases and J dropped 2; count of bases not matched to a gene: 7. The CDR3 has 16 amino acids. This CDR3 is CASRLAGGVSTDTQYF. The CDR3 nucleotides are TGTGCCAGTCGACTAGCGGGAGGGGTCTCCACAGATACGCAGTATTTT.

This clone came up once. This rearrangement joins TRBV18 to TRBJ2-5; 9 bases match TRBD1. V shed 4 bases and J 3 bases; nucleotides not matched to a gene: 6. CDR1 is KGHSH and CDR2 is LQKENI in the germline V gene. The CDR3 contains 15 residues. CDR3: CASSRQGQGEETQYF. The CDR3, as DNA: TGTGCCAGCTCACGACAGGGACAGGGTGAAGAGACCCAGTACTTC.

This clone was detected a few times. The chain employs TRBV4-2 and TRBJ1-5; no definite D call. In germline, CDR1 is LGHNA, CDR2 YNFKEQ. The CDR3 loop spans 13 amino acids. V was shortened by 2 bases and J by 5 bases, with 7 bases between the two germline ends. The CDR3 sequence: CASSQPGDQPQHF. CDR3 DNA sequence: TGTGCCAGCAGCCAACCGGGTGATCAGCCCCAGCATTTT.

The chain couples TRBV7-9 to TRBJ2-2, with 8 bases aligning to TRBD1. CDR3 length equals 13 residues. Per germline, CDR1 SEHNR and CDR2 FQNEAQ (reference sequence). Germline trimming cut 8 bases from V and 6 bases from J; bases unmatched to any gene: 5. The CDR3: CASRPGGPGELFF. Written as DNA, the CDR3 is TGTGCCAGCCGTCCAGGGGGCCCCGGGGAGCTGTTTTTT. Drawing the rest from reference TRBV7-9 and TRBJ2-2, the complete variable domain is DTGVSQNPRHKITKRGQNVTFRCDPISEHNRLYWYRQTLGQGPEFLTYFQNEAQLEKSRLLSDRFSAERPKGSFSTLEIQRTEQGDSAMYLCASRPGGPGELFFGEGSRLTVL.

This rearrangement joins TRBV7-3 to TRBJ2-7; 7 bases align to TRBD1. The CDR3 is 13 residues long. Trimming at V came to 2 bases and at J to 3 bases, leaving 1 base not matched to a gene. CDR1 SGHTA and CDR2 FQGTGA come from the germline V gene. CDR3 in DNA: TGTGCCAGCAGCTTACACAGGGGCTACGAGCAGTACTTC. Residues: CASSLHRGYEQYF.

CDR3 residues: CASSTRLAGTGELFF. The DNA of the CDR3 is TGTGCCAGTAGTACCCGACTAGCGGGAACCGGGGAGCTGTTTTTT. The chain employs TRBV19 and TRBJ2-2, with 11 bases identical to TRBD2. With V trimmed by 4 bases and J by 5 bases, 3 bases remained unmatched. Germline V CDR1 and CDR2: LNHDA, SQIVND (reference sequence). This CDR3 comprises 15 residues.

The V call is TRBV30, the J call TRBJ1-2, with D unresolved. V was clipped by 4 bases and J by 4 bases, with 13 bases between them. This CDR3 is built from 13 residues. Per germline, CDR1 GTSNPN and CDR2 SVGIG (reference sequence). The CDR3 region has the DNA TGTGCCTGGATCCCCGACACACTCTATGGCTACACCTTC. Translating it yields CAWIPDTLYGYTF. Combining the CDR3 with reference TRBV30 and TRBJ1-2 gives the whole variable domain SQTIHQWPATLVQPVGSPLSLECTVEGTSNPNLYWYRQAAGRGLQLLFYSVGIGQISSEVPQNLSASRPQDRQFILSSKKLLLSDSGFYLCAWIPDTLYGYTFGSGTRLTVV.

The chain joins TRBV19 to TRBJ1-5; D ambiguous. Germline V gene sequence: CDR1 LNHDA, CDR2 SQIVND (reference sequence). Between the trimmed V and J ends, which lost 3 bases and 0 bases, there was a span of 9 bases. The CDR3 runs to 15 residues. Here the CDR3 reads CASSIKEYSNQPQHF. The CDR3 region has the DNA TGTGCCAGTAGTATTAAGGAGTATAGCAATCAGCCCCAGCATTTT.

A few counts support this clone. The chain combines TRBV9 with TRBJ2-7; 8 bases align to TRBD2. Losses at the gene ends were 3 bases for V and 3 bases for J; bases not matched to a gene: 8. CDR1 is SGDLS, CDR2 YYNGEE, per germline. The CDR3 has 15 residues. CDR3 sequence: CASSAYSGTHYEQYF. CDR3 bases: TGTGCCAGCAGCGCCTATAGCGGGACCCACTACGAGCAGTACTTC.

This rearrangement joins TRBV28 to TRBJ2-7; D might be TRBD2 (6 bases). Trimming removed 2 bases at V and 3 bases at J, with 11 bases between. The CDR3 is 14 residues long. Germline V gives CDR1 MDHEN, CDR2 SYDVKM. The CDR3 here is CASSLRGSNYEQYF. The CDR3 nucleotides are TGTGCCAGCAGTTTACGGGGGTCCAACTACGAGCAGTACTTC.

This chain uses TRBV25-1 with TRBJ2-7, with 13 bases fitting TRBD2. Looked up from germline, CDR1 is MGHDK and CDR2 is SYGVNS. The trim removed 8 bases at V and 2 bases at J, leaving 0 bases unmatched. The CDR3 spans 13 residues. In DNA form, the CDR3 reads TGTGCCAGCGGGACTAGCGGGACCTACGAGCAGTACTTC. Its translation is CASGTSGTYEQYF.

This rearrangement joins TRBV7-3 to TRBJ2-2, with a possible D match to TRBD2 (7 bases). Per germline, CDR1 SGHTA and CDR2 FQGTGA. Trimming pared 5 bases from V and 9 bases from J, leaving 13 bases between. CDR3 size: 13 residues. CDR3 residues: CASSPGGTRELFF. CDR3 sequence (DNA): TGTGCCAGCAGCCCGGGGGGCACTCGGGAGCTGTTTTTT. The whole variable domain, remainder taken from reference TRBV7-3 and TRBJ2-2, is GAGVSQTPSNKVTEKGKYVELRCDPISGHTALYWYRQSLGQGPEFLIYFQGTGAADDSGLPNDRFFAVRPEGSVSTLKIQRTERGDSAVYLCASSPGGTRELFFGEGSRLTVL.

V is TRBV18 and J is TRBJ2-3, with 9 bases that match TRBD2. There are 15 residues in the CDR3. The J segment lost 7 bases and the V segment lost 2 bases, leaving 7 bases of the junction unmatched. CDR1 KGHSH and CDR2 LQKENI come from the germline V gene. The CDR3 nucleotides are TGTGCCAGCTCACCAATAGCGGGAGAAGGAAATACGCAGTATTTT. Residues: CASSPIAGEGNTQYF. Full variable domain (rest looked up from reference TRBV18 and TRBJ2-3): NAGVMQNPRHLVRRRGQEARLRCSPMKGHSHVYWYRQLPEEGLKFMVYLQKENIIDESGMPKERFSAEFPKEGPSILRIQQVVRGDSAAYFCASSPIAGEGNTQYFGPGTRLTVL.

This chain joins TRBV6-5 and TRBJ2-3, with 11 bases matching TRBD2. Looked up from germline, CDR1 is MNHEY and CDR2 is SVGAGI. V trimming: 11 bases; J trimming: 5 bases; junction bases outside the gene matches: 12. This CDR3 has 15 amino acids. This CDR3 reads CAGFSGRAEEDTQYF. The CDR3, as DNA: TGTGCCGGGTTTAGCGGGAGGGCAGAGGAAGATACGCAGTATTTT.

This clone appeared a few times. The chain employs TRBV15 and TRBJ2-4; a weak D match, TRBD2 (6 bases). Germline V CDR1 and CDR2: LNHNV, YYDKDF (reference sequence). Trimming stripped 0 bases from V and 9 bases from J, with 12 bases between. CDR3 length equals 14 residues. In nucleotides, the CDR3 is TGTGCCACCAGCAGAGACCGGGGGTGGGCCATTCAGTACTTC. Translating gives CATSRDRGWAIQYF. The full variable domain, completed using reference TRBV15 and TRBJ2-4, is DAMVIQNPRYQVTQFGKPVTLSCSQTLNHNVMYWYQQKSSQAPKLLFHYYDKDFNNEADTPDNFQSRRPNTSFCFLDIRSPGLGDTAMYLCATSRDRGWAIQYFGAGTRLSVL.

The V and J genes are TRBV4-3 and TRBJ2-7, with 8 bases fitting TRBD2. Germline trimming cut 4 bases from V and 6 bases from J; bases unmatched to any gene: 11. Germline V gene sequence: CDR1 LGHNA, CDR2 YSLEER. The CDR3 length is 15 residues. In DNA form, the CDR3 reads TGCGCCAGCAGCCCCGCGGGGGGCGGTTTTGGCGAGCAGTACTTC. As protein: CASSPAGGGFGEQYF.

The chain recombines TRBV7-3 with TRBJ2-2; D call uncertain. There are 15 residues in the CDR3. Germline CDR1 is SGHTA and CDR2 is FQGTGA. The V end was cut by 3 bases, the J end by 4 bases, with 12 bases between. CDR3 DNA sequence: TGTGCCAGCAGCTTCTATCGCCGAGGCACCGGGGAGCTGTTTTTT. Translation gives CASSFYRRGTGELFF.